These 19 T cell receptor beta chains were all obtained from the same sample, sequenced in a study of response to subunit inactivated influenza vaccine. TCRdb redid the calling of the RT-PCR reads with MiXCR, one entry per CDR3 protein. The sample has 590,000 or so distinct CDR3 sequences, 14% seen once. This sample comprised PBMCs from blood, obtained roughly 2 weeks before vaccination. Receptors were obtained from a middle-aged man who received an inactivated influenza vaccine.

This clonotype was recorded a few times. This chain uses TRBV7-2 with TRBJ2-1, with 9 bases that match TRBD1. J was trimmed by 10 bases and V by 3 bases; bases with no gene match: 10. Germline assignment: CDR1 SGHTA and CDR2 FQGNSA. The CDR3 loop spans 15 amino acids. For the CDR3, the DNA is TGTGCCAGCAGCTTGAATGCTCGGGGGACAGGGGAGCAGTTCTTC. Translating it yields CASSLNARGTGEQFF.

This clonotype appeared a few times. The rearrangement uses TRBV28 and TRBJ1-4; tentatively, D is TRBD1 (6 bases). The CDR3 is 16 residues long. CDR1 is MDHEN and CDR2 is SYDVKM in the germline V gene. The ends were cut back, 3 bases at V and 0 bases at J, with 11 bases in the middle. CDR3: CASSLSRDTTNEKLFF. The CDR3, as DNA: TGTGCCAGCAGTTTGAGTCGGGACACAACTAATGAAAAACTGTTTTTT.

This clonotype was counted between two and nine times. The V call is TRBV7-8, the J call TRBJ1-1; D is unclear. V was clipped by 5 bases and J by 6 bases, with 10 bases between them. Per the germline V gene, CDR1 is SGHVS and CDR2 is FQNEAQ. The length of the CDR3 is 12 residues. As DNA, the CDR3 is TGTGCCAGCAGCCTTGACGGAGCTGAAGCTTTCTTT. Translated: CASSLDGAEAFF.

This clonotype was seen many times. V is TRBV10-3 and J is TRBJ2-5; 7 nucleotides match TRBD1. After removal of 5 bases from V and 5 bases from J, the junction contained 8 bases not matched to a gene. Germline CDR1 ENHRY, CDR2 SYGVKD. The CDR3 has 14 residues. CDR3 sequence (DNA): TGTGCCATCAGTCGGGACAGTCACCGGGAGACCCAGTACTTC. It translates to CAISRDSHRETQYF.

This clonotype was observed many times. The gene calls are TRBV9 and TRBJ2-5; possibly TRBD1 or TRBD2 for D (5 bases each). CDR1 is SGDLS and CDR2 is YYNGEE in the germline V gene. This CDR3 region has 16 residues. V lost 4 bases, J lost 1 base, and 17 bases lay in between. CDR3 protein: CASSRGEGISQETQYF. The CDR3 coding sequence is TGTGCCAGCAGCCGCGGTGAGGGGATCAGCCAAGAGACCCAGTACTTC.

The chain recombines TRBV9 with TRBJ2-3; D is ambiguous. The CDR3 has 16 residues. Germline V CDR1 and CDR2: SGDLS, YYNGEE. V lost 0 bases and J lost 1, with 12 bases in between. CDR3 residues: CASSVAVTGGTDTQYF. DNA of the CDR3: TGTGCCAGCAGCGTAGCCGTCACTGGCGGCACAGATACGCAGTATTTT.

The chain links TRBV4-2 to TRBJ2-2; TRBD2 might be the D (5 bases). The CDR3 loop spans 16 amino acids. V was trimmed by 2 bases and J by 4 bases, leaving 14 bases between them. Germline V gives CDR1 LGHNA, CDR2 YNFKEQ. CDR3 DNA sequence: TGTGCCAGCAGCCAATTCGGGAAGGTGGGCACCGGGGAGCTGTTTTTT. The encoded protein is CASSQFGKVGTGELFF.

This clonotype was seen ten or more times. The chain couples TRBV5-1 to TRBJ2-3; D is ambiguous. The CDR3 consists of 14 residues. The germline V gene has CDR1 SGHRS and CDR2 YFSETQ. Trimming cost V 4 bases and J 2 bases, with 11 bases left between them. This CDR3 is CASSTTTLTDTQYF. CDR3 bases: TGCGCCAGCAGCACCACGACCCTCACAGATACGCAGTATTTT.

This chain connects TRBV7-2 to TRBJ2-1; D is unresolved. Germline assignment: CDR1 SGHTA and CDR2 FQGNSA. Trimming pared 3 bases from V and 1 base from J, leaving 10 bases between. CDR3 size: 15 residues. CDR3 DNA sequence: TGTGCCAGCAGCTTTAGTGTGACTTCCTACAATGAGCAGTTCTTC. It specifies CASSFSVTSYNEQFF.

The chain carries TRBV28 and TRBJ2-1; no reliable D call. Germline CDR1 is MDHEN and CDR2 is SYDVKM. The CDR3 spans 17 residues. V was pared by 1 base and J by 3 bases, with 16 bases between. For the CDR3, the DNA is TGTGCCAGCAGTTTATATCCGACCAAATCCTTCTACAATGAGCAGTTCTTC. It translates to CASSLYPTKSFYNEQFF.

The chain has TRBV6-2 or TRBV6-3 and TRBJ2-7; TRBD2 matches at 13 bases. The J segment lost 0 bases and the V segment lost 2 bases, leaving 1 base of the junction unmatched. In germline, CDR1 is MNHEY, CDR2 SVGEGT. This CDR3 contains 16 residues. In nucleotides, the CDR3 is TGTGCCAGCAGTTACGGGACTAGCGGGGCCTCCTACGAGCAGTACTTC. Its translation: CASSYGTSGASYEQYF.

The V call is TRBV6-2 or TRBV6-3, the J call TRBJ2-2; D may be TRBD2 (6 bases). Between the trimmed V and J ends, which lost 0 bases and 5 bases, there was a span of 10 bases. CDR1 and CDR2 (germline): MNHEY, SVGEGT. There are 15 residues in the CDR3. The CDR3 protein is CASSYSWRVTGELFF. The CDR3 bases are TGTGCCAGCAGTTACTCGTGGAGGGTAACCGGGGAGCTGTTTTTT.

Only a few counts were recorded for this clonotype. This chain joins TRBV11-2 and TRBJ2-1; 10 nucleotides align to TRBD1. The V gene end was trimmed by 6 bases and the J gene end by 7 bases; junction bases not matched to a gene: 6. Germline values: CDR1 SGHAT, CDR2 FQNNGV. The CDR3 is 14 amino acids. The CDR3 DNA is TGTGCCAGCAGGTCCGGGACAGGGGAGAATGAGCAGTTCTTC. Encoded protein: CASRSGTGENEQFF.

The gene calls are TRBV29-1 and TRBJ2-7; D is uncertain. The V end lost 4 bases, the J end lost 6 bases, and 13 bases lay between the germline ends. The CDR3 contains 12 residues. From germline, CDR1 is SQVTM and CDR2 ANQGSEA. CDR3 bases: TGCAGCGTTGGGCAGCTATCTCGCGAGCAGTACTTC. Protein: CSVGQLSREQYF.

The chain has TRBV2 and TRBJ2-3; a possible D gene is TRBD2 (5 bases). Trimming removed 2 bases from V and 3 bases from J, with 12 bases in between. This CDR3 comprises 15 residues. CDR1 is SNHLY, CDR2 FYNNEI, per germline. The CDR3 sequence is CASSEKLLGTDTQYF. CDR3 coding DNA: TGTGCCAGCAGTGAAAAACTACTAGGGACAGATACGCAGTATTTT.

The CDR3 sequence: CASSLGGISQPQHF. The CDR3 DNA is TGTGCCAGCAGCTTGGGGGGGATTTCACAGCCCCAGCATTTT. The chain couples TRBV7-6 to TRBJ1-5; TRBD1 might be the D (5 bases). The germline V and J ends were trimmed by 3 bases and 7 bases, with 13 bases remaining between them. Germline CDR1 SGHVS, CDR2 FNYEAQ. The length of the CDR3 is 14 residues.

In its sample, this clonotype was seen many times. This chain joins TRBV6-4 and TRBJ2-1; D is possibly TRBD2 (5 bases). Looked up from germline, CDR1 is MRHNA and CDR2 is SNTAGT. The CDR3 is 13 amino acids. Trimming removed 3 bases from V and 7 bases from J, with 10 bases in between. CDR3 in amino acids: CASSEASYNEQFF. The CDR3 DNA is TGTGCCAGCAGTGAGGCTAGCTATAATGAGCAGTTCTTC.

This chain links TRBV6-1 with TRBJ1-1; no clear D gene. The CDR3 is 13 amino acids. V was pared by 6 bases and J by 0 bases, with 8 bases between. Germline loops: CDR1 MNHNS, CDR2 SASEGT. CDR3 protein: CASRDTLNTEAFF. CDR3 sequence (DNA): TGTGCCAGCAGAGACACTCTGAACACTGAAGCTTTCTTT.

The chain is built from TRBV27 and TRBJ1-2; D uncertain. CDR3 length equals 14 residues. Germline V gives CDR1 MNHEY, CDR2 SMNVEV (reference sequence). Trimming pared 5 bases from V and 0 bases from J, leaving 10 bases between. The chain's CDR3 is CASSPLLANYGYTF. For the CDR3, the DNA is TGTGCCAGCAGTCCCCTTTTGGCTAACTATGGCTACACCTTC.